Detailed here is one TCR beta chain. Its specificity is not known. Germline V gene lookup returns CDR1 LNHNV and CDR2 YYDKDF (reference sequence). V was shortened by 0 bases and J by 5 bases, with 14 bases between the two germline ends. This CDR3 comprises 15 residues. The data stem from a study of cytomegalovirus exposure and HLA in healthy donors. Repertoires were generated with immunoSEQ multiplex PCR, while TCRdb's copy carries only in-frame clones and drops some. The sample has under 85,000 clones; 94% are singletons. The donors were part of the validation cohort of roughly 130 subjects. That cohort was separate from the first cohort, which comprised about 670 subjects. Study results and limitations: Some TCR beta chains (over 150 of them) were listed as cytomegalovirus-associated. In vitro work confirmed that three CMV-associated chains recognize CMV antigens.

The sequenced sample consisted of PBMCs. The clonotype was recovered from a woman between 18 and 29 years old in good health and CMV-seropositive. The chain links TRBV15 to TRBJ2-7, with a possible D match to TRBD2 (5 bases). The DNA of the CDR3 is TGTGCCACCAGCAGAGATCGGGGAAGTTCGGACGAGCAGTACTTC. Protein: CATSRDRGSSDEQYF.